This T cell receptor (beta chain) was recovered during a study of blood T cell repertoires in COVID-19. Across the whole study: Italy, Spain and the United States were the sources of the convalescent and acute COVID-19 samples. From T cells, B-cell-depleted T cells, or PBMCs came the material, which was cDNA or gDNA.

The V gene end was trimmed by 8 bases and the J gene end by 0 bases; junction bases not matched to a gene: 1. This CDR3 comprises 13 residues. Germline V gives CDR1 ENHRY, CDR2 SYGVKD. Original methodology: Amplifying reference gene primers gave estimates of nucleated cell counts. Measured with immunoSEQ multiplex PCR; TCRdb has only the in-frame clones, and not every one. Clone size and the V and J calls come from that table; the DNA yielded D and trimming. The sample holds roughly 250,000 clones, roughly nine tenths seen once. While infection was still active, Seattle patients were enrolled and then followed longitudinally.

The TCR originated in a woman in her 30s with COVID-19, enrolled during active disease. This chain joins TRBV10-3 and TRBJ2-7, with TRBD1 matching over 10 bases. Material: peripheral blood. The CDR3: CAIGTGDSYEQYF. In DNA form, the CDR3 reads TGTGCCATCGGGACAGGGGACTCCTACGAGCAGTACTTC.